The 9 T cell receptor beta chains below all came from one sample that was sequenced in a study of radiotherapy plus CTLA-4 blockade in lung cancer. Some clones are missing from TCRdb's copy, which holds only in-frame ones; the method was immunoSEQ multiplex PCR. This table has 90,000 to 150,000 clones, about 83% appearing once. The sequencing used peripheral blood, collected from a patient treated with radiotherapy plus ipilimumab. The receptors come from a human donor with non-small cell lung cancer who had a partial response to radiotherapy plus ipilimumab.

The chain couples TRBV5-1 to TRBJ1-1; 11 bases are shared with TRBD1. V lost 3 bases and J lost 4; bases outside the gene matches: 5. This CDR3 region has 15 residues. CDR1 and CDR2 from the germline V gene are SGHRS and YFSETQ. The CDR3 loop is CASSYGTGGPTEAFF. For the CDR3, the DNA is TGCGCCAGCAGCTACGGGACAGGGGGGCCCACTGAAGCTTTCTTT.

The V gene is TRBV11-3, the J gene TRBJ2-1, with TRBD2 identical over 10 bases. Germline CDR1 SGHNT, CDR2 YENEEA. Losses at the gene ends were 8 bases for V and 7 bases for J; bases not matched to a gene: 5. The CDR3 extends over 13 amino acids. The CDR3 protein is CASSPSGGNEQFF. CDR3 coding DNA: TGTGCCAGCTCGCCTAGCGGGGGTAATGAGCAGTTCTTC. The full variable domain, in which reference TRBV11-3 and TRBJ2-1 provide the parts outside the CDR3, is EAGVVQSPRYKIIEKKQPVAFWCNPISGHNTLYWYLQNLGQGPELLIRYENEEAVDDSQLPKDRFSAERLKGVDSTLKIQPAELGDSAVYLCASSPSGGNEQFFGPGTRLTVL.

V is TRBV5-1 and J is TRBJ1-6; D not certain. Germline-derived CDR1 and CDR2 are SGHRS and YFSETQ. Trimming left V 0 bases short and J 7 bases short, with 11 bases between. CDR3 length: 15 amino acids. The CDR3, as DNA: TGCGCCAGCAGCTTGGTCCCAGGCTTAAATTCACCCCTCCACTTT. It translates to CASSLVPGLNSPLHF. Full variable domain (remainder filled in from reference TRBV5-1 and TRBJ1-6): KAGVTQTPRYLIKTRGQQVTLSCSPISGHRSVSWYQQTPGQGLQFLFEYFSETQRNKGNFPGRFSGRQFSNSRSEMNVSTLELGDSALYLCASSLVPGLNSPLHFGNGTRLTVT.

This clone turned up a few times. The rearrangement joins TRBV12-5 to TRBJ1-2, with no clear D. In germline, CDR1 is LGHNT, CDR2 FRNRAP. The V and J ends lost 3 bases and 7 bases respectively, with 18 bases between them. The CDR3 extends over 15 amino acids. The DNA of the CDR3 is TGTGCTAGTGGTTTCCCTCAGGAGGCCAACGCTGGCTACACCTTC. Its translation: CASGFPQEANAGYTF.

V usage is TRBV28 and J usage is TRBJ1-4, with D tentatively TRBD1 (5 bases). The V end lost 3 bases, the J end lost 0 bases, and 8 bases lay between the germline ends. The CDR3 has 15 residues. CDR1 and CDR2 (germline): MDHEN, SYDVKM. The CDR3 region has the DNA TGTGCCAGCAGTTTTCAGACAGCAACTAATGAAAAACTGTTTTTT. Its translation: CASSFQTATNEKLFF.

V is TRBV5-1 and J is TRBJ2-7, with a weak D call TRBD2 (6 bases). The germline CDR1 and CDR2 sequences are SGHRS and YFSETQ. Trimming cost V 4 bases and J 2 bases, with 13 bases left between them. This CDR3 has 14 residues. The CDR3 DNA reads as TGCGCCAGCAGCCCAGGAGGGTCTACCTACGAGCAGTACTTC. Protein sequence: CASSPGGSTYEQYF.

The chain carries TRBV5-6 and TRBJ2-3; no clear D gene. Trimming shortened V by 4 bases and J by 1 base, and 10 bases separated the two germline ends. This CDR3 spans 14 amino acids. Germline CDR1 SGHDT, CDR2 YYEEEE. The CDR3 nucleotides are TGTGCCAGCAGCCCCGTTCGAGGCACAGATACGCAGTATTTT. This sequence encodes CASSPVRGTDTQYF.

This chain connects TRBV7-6 to TRBJ1-4; D gene unclear. V shed 1 base and J shed 12 bases, with 21 bases lying between them. The CDR3 is made up of 16 amino acids. The germline V gene encodes CDR1 SGHVS and CDR2 FNYEAQ. This CDR3 is CASSLGIYGGTRELFF. In DNA form, the CDR3 reads TGTGCCAGCAGCTTAGGAATCTATGGTGGCACACGGGAACTGTTTTTT.

The rearrangement joins TRBV19 to TRBJ1-2, with TRBD1 matching over 9 bases. This CDR3 is built from 12 residues. Looked up from germline, CDR1 is LNHDA and CDR2 is SQIVND (reference sequence). J gave up 6 bases and V 5 bases, and 1 base lay outside the gene matches. CDR3 region: CASSGTGNGYTF. Written as DNA, the CDR3 is TGTGCCAGTAGTGGGACAGGGAATGGCTACACCTTC.